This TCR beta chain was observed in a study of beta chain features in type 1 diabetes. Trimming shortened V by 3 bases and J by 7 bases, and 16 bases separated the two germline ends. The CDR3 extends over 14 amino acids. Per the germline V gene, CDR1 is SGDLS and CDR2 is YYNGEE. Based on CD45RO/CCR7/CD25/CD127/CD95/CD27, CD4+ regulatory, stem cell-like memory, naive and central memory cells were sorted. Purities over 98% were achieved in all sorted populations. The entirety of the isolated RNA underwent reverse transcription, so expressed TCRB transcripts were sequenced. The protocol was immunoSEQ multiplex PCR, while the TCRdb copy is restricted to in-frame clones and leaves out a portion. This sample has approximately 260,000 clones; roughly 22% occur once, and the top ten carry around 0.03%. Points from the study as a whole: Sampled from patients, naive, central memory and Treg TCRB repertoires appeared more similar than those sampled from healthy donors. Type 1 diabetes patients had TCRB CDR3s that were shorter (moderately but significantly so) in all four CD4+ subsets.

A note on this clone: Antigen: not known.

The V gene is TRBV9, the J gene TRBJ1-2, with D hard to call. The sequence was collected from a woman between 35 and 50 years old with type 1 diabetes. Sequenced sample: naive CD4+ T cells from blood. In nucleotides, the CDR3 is TGTGCCAGCAGCGACGGACTCGAACGAGGTGGCTACACCTTC. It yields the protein CASSDGLERGGYTF.